This TCR beta chain came from a study of graft-versus-host responses after intestinal transplantation. Overall study: Recipients underwent multivisceral, liver-intestinal, or isolated intestinal transplants.

Note on this clone: Its antigen is undetermined.

This CDR3 has 14 residues. Trimming left V 4 bases short and J 5 bases short, with 12 bases between. Germline V gene data show CDR1 as LGHNA and CDR2 as YNFKEQ. The study, taken as a whole, reports: Recipient bone marrow held GvH clones, some seen earlier in ileum or blood. Patients with graft-donor T cell macrochimerism had high graft-versus-host to host-versus-graft clonal ratios in allografts.

The method was immunoSEQ multiplex PCR; TCRdb's version includes in-frame clones alone and lacks a portion of them. This sample carries about 97,000 clones, 75% to 95% of them seen once, and the ten largest clones take 15% to 20%. The sample consisted of PBMCs, taken roughly 410 days after intestinal transplant. The chain carries TRBV4-2 and TRBJ1-5; a possible D gene is TRBD1 (6 bases). The sequence was collected from a human patient who received an intestinal transplant, so some T cells may come from the graft donor. CDR3: CASSPQGRYQPQHF. CDR3 nucleotide sequence: TGTGCCAGCAGCCCCCAGGGGAGATATCAGCCCCAGCATTTT.